The rows below give T cell receptor beta chains drawn from one sample of a study of CD8 T cells in Susac syndrome. TCRdb re-called the immunoSEQ multiplex PCR reads with MiXCR, one entry per CDR3 protein. The profile shows just over 150,000 distinct CDR3 sequences, just under 95% of them singletons. Material for sequencing was CD8+ T cells from PBMCs. The receptors stem from a human donor with multiple sclerosis. Each CDR3 is given with its conserved first and last residue. The order of the fields is CDR3 length, V gene, J gene, D gene, clone size, CDR3 protein, CDR3 DNA. A D gene is named only where the DNA matches it firmly. Size values are once, few and many counts, or a class for expanded clones, and some rows have none.

14,TRBV29-1,TRBJ2-5,TRBD2,-,CSVDSVAGQETQYF,TGCAGCGTTGATAGTGTAGCGGGCCAAGAGACCCAGTACTTC
13,TRBV7-9,TRBJ1-1,-,-,CASSFKGNTEAFF,TGTGCCAGCAGCTTTAAAGGGAACACTGAAGCTTTCTTT
12,TRBV7-9,TRBJ1-2,-,-,CASSLGFDGYTF,TGTGCCAGCAGCTTAGGGTTCGATGGCTACACCTTC
14,TRBV2,TRBJ2-5,TRBD2,-,CASGSGGVQETQYF,TGTGCCAGCGGTAGCGGGGGGGTCCAAGAGACCCAGTACTTC
19,TRBV4-1,TRBJ1-2,-,-,CASSQKSLPGLTDNYGYTF,TGCGCCAGCAGCCAAAAGTCCCTACCGGGCCTCACAGACAACTATGGCTACACCTTC
14,TRBV20-1,TRBJ2-7,-,once,CSALRREARYEQYF,TGCAGTGCCTTACGTAGGGAGGCCCGCTACGAGCAGTACTTC
16,TRBV7-8,TRBJ2-1,TRBD1,-,CASSSMPGQAYNEQFF,TGTGCCAGCAGCTCGATGCCGGGACAGGCCTACAATGAGCAGTTCTTC
15,TRBV9,TRBJ2-2,TRBD1,-,CASSVGDRVTGELFF,TGTGCCAGCAGCGTAGGGGACAGGGTCACCGGGGAGCTGTTTTTT
15,TRBV25-1,TRBJ2-7,-,once,CASSEGPGSTWEQYF,TGTGCCAGCAGTGAAGGTCCGGGTTCAACCTGGGAGCAGTACTTC
15,TRBV5-1,TRBJ2-7,-,-,CASSLENRVGHEQYF,TGCGCCAGCAGCTTGGAGAACAGGGTTGGCCACGAGCAGTACTTC
13,TRBV20-1,TRBJ1-2,-,-,CSARHRAEGGYTF,TGCAGTGCTAGACACAGGGCAGAGGGTGGCTACACCTTC
11,TRBV20-1,TRBJ2-3,-,once,CSAIGPDTQYF,TGCAGTGCTATAGGTCCAGATACGCAGTATTTT
14,TRBV13,TRBJ1-5,-,once,CASSPGRSNQPQHF,TGTGCCAGCAGCCCGGGACGAAGCAATCAGCCCCAGCATTTT
15,TRBV7-9,TRBJ1-1,-,-,CASSLLDRRGTEAFF,TGTGCCAGCAGCTTACTAGATCGACGGGGCACTGAAGCTTTCTTT
16,TRBV19,TRBJ1-1,-,-,CASSMMPQYTNTEAFF,TGTGCCAGTAGTATGATGCCACAGTATACCAACACTGAAGCTTTCTTT
14,TRBV2,TRBJ2-7,-,-,CASSEDEGSYEQYF,TGTGCCAGCAGTGAAGACGAGGGTTCCTACGAGCAGTACTTC
13,TRBV5-6,TRBJ2-7,-,-,CASSSPGLHEQYF,TGTGCCAGCAGTTCCCCCGGACTCCACGAGCAGTACTTC
16,TRBV5-6,TRBJ2-5,TRBD2,-,CASSVAGEGLQETQYF,TGTGCCAGCAGCGTCGCCGGGGAGGGCCTCCAAGAGACCCAGTACTTC
15,TRBV28,TRBJ1-5,TRBD1,-,CASSGPGQFNQPQHF,TGTGCCAGCAGCGGTCCGGGACAGTTCAATCAGCCCCAGCATTTT
12,TRBV9,TRBJ1-2,-,-,CASGGSGIGYTF,TGTGCCAGCGGGGGGTCCGGTATAGGCTACACCTTC
17,TRBV9,TRBJ2-2,TRBD2,-,CASSAPRTSGNTGELFF,TGTGCCAGCAGCGCCCCCCGGACTAGCGGAAACACCGGGGAGCTGTTTTTT
12,TRBV30,TRBJ2-1,-,-,CAWSSGINEQFF,TGTGCCTGGAGTTCGGGGATCAATGAGCAGTTCTTC
15,TRBV2,TRBJ1-2,TRBD1,-,CASSEVGNRGYGYTF,TGTGCCAGCAGTGAAGTAGGAAACAGGGGGTATGGCTACACCTTC
14,TRBV29-1,TRBJ2-7,-,-,CSVILRDISYEQYF,TGCAGCGTTATCTTGAGGGACATCTCCTACGAGCAGTACTTC
15,TRBV20-1,TRBJ2-7,TRBD1,-,CSAPPGGTGVYEQYF,TGCAGTGCTCCCCCGGGCGGGACAGGGGTCTACGAGCAGTACTTC
13,TRBV4-3,TRBJ2-5,-,-,CASSQDYQETQYF,TGCGCCAGCAGCCAAGACTATCAAGAGACCCAGTACTTC
18,TRBV27,TRBJ2-7,-,-,CASSLGFPRDRGQYEQYF,TGTGCCAGCAGTTTAGGGTTCCCCCGGGACCGGGGGCAATACGAGCAGTACTTC
13,TRBV6-2/TRBV6-3,TRBJ1-5,-,-,CASLGYSNQPQHF,TGTGCCAGCTTAGGATATAGCAATCAGCCCCAGCATTTT
14,TRBV5-6,TRBJ1-5,TRBD1,-,CASSFKGASQPQHF,TGTGCCAGCAGCTTTAAGGGGGCAAGTCAGCCCCAGCATTTT
13,TRBV7-9,TRBJ2-7,-,-,CASSLGYSYEQYF,TGTGCCAGCAGCTTAGGCTACTCCTACGAGCAGTACTTC
13,TRBV7-8,TRBJ2-2,-,few,CASSVKSTGELFF,TGTGCCAGCAGCGTTAAGAGTACCGGGGAGCTGTTTTTT
14,TRBV25-1,TRBJ2-1,TRBD2,-,CASNPTSGGAGQFF,TGTGCCAGCAACCCGACTAGCGGGGGGGCCGGACAGTTCTTC
15,TRBV9,TRBJ2-7,-,-,CASSVAWGPSYEQYF,TGTGCCAGCAGCGTAGCCTGGGGCCCCTCCTACGAGCAGTACTTC
17,TRBV4-1,TRBJ1-1,TRBD1,-,CASSQPLDREEYTEAFF,TGCGCCAGCAGCCAGCCGCTAGACAGGGAGGAGTACACTGAAGCTTTCTTT
14,TRBV30,TRBJ2-7,TRBD2,-,CAWSSGTGGYEQYF,TGTGCCTGGAGTAGCGGCACGGGAGGGTACGAGCAGTACTTC
13,TRBV9,TRBJ1-1,-,few,CASSPSGNTEAFF,TGTGCCAGCAGTCCGTCAGGGAACACTGAAGCTTTCTTT
14,TRBV9,TRBJ2-5,TRBD1,-,CASSAMDRGETQYF,TGTGCCAGCAGCGCCATGGACAGGGGAGAGACCCAGTACTTC
11,TRBV30,TRBJ1-1,TRBD1,-,CASNQGGEAFF,TGTGCCTCGAACCAGGGGGGTGAAGCTTTCTTT
17,TRBV20-1,TRBJ1-1,-,-,CSTLGSRDEGKISEAFF,TGCAGTACTCTCGGGTCCCGGGACGAGGGGAAAATTTCTGAAGCTTTCTTT
15,TRBV27,TRBJ1-2,-,once,CASSSLRRGVEGYTF,TGTGCCAGCAGTTCCCTCCGCAGGGGCGTCGAGGGCTACACCTTC
14,TRBV27,TRBJ1-2,-,-,CASRASSTGYGYTF,TGTGCCAGCAGAGCCTCATCGACAGGATATGGCTACACCTTC
13,TRBV6-2/TRBV6-3,TRBJ2-2,-,-,CASSYSSAGELFF,TGTGCCAGCAGTTACTCCTCAGCGGGGGAGCTGTTTTTT
15,TRBV30,TRBJ2-7,-,-,CAWRGIQGEGYEQYF,TGTGCCTGGAGAGGTATACAGGGAGAGGGGTACGAGCAGTACTTC
13,TRBV24-1,TRBJ2-7,-,-,CATSDSDLYEQYF,TGTGCCACCAGTGATTCAGACCTATACGAGCAGTACTTC
15,TRBV4-2,TRBJ2-5,TRBD2,-,CASSPTGGEGETQYF,TGTGCCAGCAGCCCCACCGGGGGGGAAGGAGAGACCCAGTACTTC
16,TRBV5-1,TRBJ2-1,TRBD1,-,CASSPTGVDLDNEQFF,TGCGCCAGCAGCCCGACAGGGGTGGACCTCGACAATGAGCAGTTCTTC
17,TRBV28,TRBJ2-1,TRBD1,-,CASSSAFRGNTYNEQFF,TGTGCCAGCAGCTCAGCGTTCAGGGGGAATACCTACAATGAGCAGTTCTTC
16,TRBV3-1,TRBJ1-2,-,-,CASSQDFPLPNYGYTF,TGTGCCAGCAGCCAAGATTTTCCCCTCCCCAACTATGGCTACACCTTC
17,TRBV9,TRBJ2-3,TRBD2,once,CASSASGGRGPENTQYF,TGTGCCAGCAGCGCGAGCGGGGGGAGGGGGCCTGAGAATACGCAGTATTTT
13,TRBV29-1,TRBJ1-2,TRBD1,-,CSVMDRQGYGYTF,TGCAGCGTGATGGATCGACAGGGGTATGGCTACACCTTC
12,TRBV9,TRBJ1-1,-,-,CASSIMNTEAFF,TGTGCCAGCAGCATAATGAACACTGAAGCTTTCTTT
13,TRBV19,TRBJ1-1,-,few,CASSINRNTEAFF,TGTGCCAGTAGTATAAACCGGAACACTGAAGCTTTCTTT
15,TRBV14,TRBJ2-5,-,-,CASSQDRLGQETQYF,TGTGCCAGCAGCCAAGACCGGCTGGGCCAAGAGACCCAGTACTTC
15,TRBV3-1,TRBJ2-4,-,once,CASSPRRDFKNIQYF,TGTGCCAGCAGCCCCCGCCGGGATTTCAAAAACATTCAGTACTTC
16,TRBV20-1,TRBJ1-2,-,-,CSASSSGRARGYGYTF,TGCAGTGCTAGTTCGTCTGGACGGGCCAGGGGATATGGCTACACCTTC